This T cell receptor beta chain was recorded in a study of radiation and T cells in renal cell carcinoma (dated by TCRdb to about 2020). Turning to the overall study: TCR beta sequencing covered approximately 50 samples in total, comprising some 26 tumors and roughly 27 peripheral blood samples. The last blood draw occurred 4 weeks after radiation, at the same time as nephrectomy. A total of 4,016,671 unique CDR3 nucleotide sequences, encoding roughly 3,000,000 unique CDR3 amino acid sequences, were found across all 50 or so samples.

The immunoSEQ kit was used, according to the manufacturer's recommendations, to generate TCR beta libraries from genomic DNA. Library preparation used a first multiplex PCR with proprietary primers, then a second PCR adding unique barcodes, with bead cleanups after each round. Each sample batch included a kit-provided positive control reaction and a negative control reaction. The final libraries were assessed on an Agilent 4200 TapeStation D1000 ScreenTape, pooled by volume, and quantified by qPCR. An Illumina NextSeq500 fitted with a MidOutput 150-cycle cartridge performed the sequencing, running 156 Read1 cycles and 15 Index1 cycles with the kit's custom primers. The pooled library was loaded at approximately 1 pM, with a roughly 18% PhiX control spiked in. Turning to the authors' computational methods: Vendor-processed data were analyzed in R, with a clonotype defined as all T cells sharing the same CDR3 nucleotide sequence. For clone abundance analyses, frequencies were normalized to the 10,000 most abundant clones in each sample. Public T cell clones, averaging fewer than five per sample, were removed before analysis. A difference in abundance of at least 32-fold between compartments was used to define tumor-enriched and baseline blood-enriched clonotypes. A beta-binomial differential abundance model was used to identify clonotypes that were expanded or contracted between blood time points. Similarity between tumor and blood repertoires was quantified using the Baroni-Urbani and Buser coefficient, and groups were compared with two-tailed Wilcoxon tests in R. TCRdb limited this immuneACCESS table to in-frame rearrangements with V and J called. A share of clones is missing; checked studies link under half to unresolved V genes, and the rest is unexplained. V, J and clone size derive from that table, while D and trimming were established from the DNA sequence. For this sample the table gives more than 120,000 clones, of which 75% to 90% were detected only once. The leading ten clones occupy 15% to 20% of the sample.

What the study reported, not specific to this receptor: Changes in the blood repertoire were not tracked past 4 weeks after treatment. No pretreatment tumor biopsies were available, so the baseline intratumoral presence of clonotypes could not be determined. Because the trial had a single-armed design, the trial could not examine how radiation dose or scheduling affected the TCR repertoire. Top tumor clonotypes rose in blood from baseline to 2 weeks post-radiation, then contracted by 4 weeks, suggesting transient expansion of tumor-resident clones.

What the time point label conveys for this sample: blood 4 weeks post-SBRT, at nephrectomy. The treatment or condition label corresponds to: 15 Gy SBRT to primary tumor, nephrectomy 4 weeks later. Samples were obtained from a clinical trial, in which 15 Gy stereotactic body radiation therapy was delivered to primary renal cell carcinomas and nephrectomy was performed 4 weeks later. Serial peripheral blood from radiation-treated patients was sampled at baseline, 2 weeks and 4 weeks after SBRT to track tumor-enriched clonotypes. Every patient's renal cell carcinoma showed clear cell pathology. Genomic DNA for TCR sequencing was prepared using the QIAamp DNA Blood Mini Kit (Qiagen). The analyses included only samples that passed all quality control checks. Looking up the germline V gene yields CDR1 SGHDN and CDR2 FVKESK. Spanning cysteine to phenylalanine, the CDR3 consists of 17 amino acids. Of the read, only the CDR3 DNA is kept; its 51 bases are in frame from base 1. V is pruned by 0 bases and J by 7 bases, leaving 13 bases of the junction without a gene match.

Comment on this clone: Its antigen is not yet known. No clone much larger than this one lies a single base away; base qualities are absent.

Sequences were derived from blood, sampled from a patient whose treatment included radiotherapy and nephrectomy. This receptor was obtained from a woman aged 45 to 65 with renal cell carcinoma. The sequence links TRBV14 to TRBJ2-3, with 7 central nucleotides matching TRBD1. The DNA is TGTGCCAGCAGCCAAGAAATTGGAACAGGGGCCCTTAATACGCAGTATTTT. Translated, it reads CASSQEIGTGALNTQYF.